This paragraph reports one T cell receptor beta chain. Antigen specificity is unknown. This entry comes from a study of shared clonotypes between healthy human individuals. Findings and caveats of the study: Estimated richness values were generally larger in naive subsets than in memory subsets.

Nashville, Tennessee was home to all donors, who were Caucasian adults. CD8 memory combined CD45RO+ cells with CCR7-negative CD45RA+ TemRA cells. The germline V gene encodes CDR1 LNHDA and CDR2 SQIVND (reference sequence). The CDR3 is 16 residues long. V lost 8 bases, J lost 0 bases, and 10 bases stayed unmatched. Original processing notes: ImmunoSEQ yielded junction-only sequences lacking quality scores, so filtering differed. Method: immunoSEQ multiplex PCR; TCRdb's copy keeps in-frame clones and lacks some. V and J calls plus clone size are reproduced from that table; the DNA served to infer D and trimming. Counted here are roughly 100,000 clones, about 67% occurring once; the ten biggest clones make up roughly a quarter.

The chain combines TRBV19 with TRBJ2-1; 7 nucleotides align to TRBD1. This sequence originates from a woman in her 30s in good health. Sequencing was carried out using memory CD8+ T cells sorted from blood. The subset is: CD45RO+ cells pooled with CCR7-negative TemRA cells. The CDR3 sequence is CASPRGTAYSYNEQFF. The CDR3 coding sequence is TGTGCCAGTCCCAGGGGGACCGCATACTCCTACAATGAGCAGTTCTTC. The whole variable domain, remainder taken from reference TRBV19 and TRBJ2-1, is DGGITQSPKYLFRKEGQNVTLSCEQNLNHDAMYWYRQDPGQGLRLIYYSQIVNDFQKGDIAEGYSVSREKKESFPLTVTSAQKNPTAFYLCASPRGTAYSYNEQFFGPGTRLTVL.